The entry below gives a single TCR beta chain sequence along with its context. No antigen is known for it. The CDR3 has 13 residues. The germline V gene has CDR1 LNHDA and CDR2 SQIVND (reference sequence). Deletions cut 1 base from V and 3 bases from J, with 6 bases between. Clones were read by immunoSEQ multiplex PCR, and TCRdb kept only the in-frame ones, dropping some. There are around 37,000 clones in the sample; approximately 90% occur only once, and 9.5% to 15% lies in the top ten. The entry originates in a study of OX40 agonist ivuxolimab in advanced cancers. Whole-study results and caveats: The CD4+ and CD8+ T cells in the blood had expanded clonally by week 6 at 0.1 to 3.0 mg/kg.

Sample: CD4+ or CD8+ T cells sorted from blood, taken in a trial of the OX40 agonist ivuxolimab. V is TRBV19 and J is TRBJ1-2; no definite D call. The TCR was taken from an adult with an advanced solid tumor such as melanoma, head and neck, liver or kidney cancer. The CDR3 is CASSIGPDYGYTF. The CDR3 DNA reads TGTGCCAGTAGTATAGGCCCAGACTATGGCTACACCTTC.